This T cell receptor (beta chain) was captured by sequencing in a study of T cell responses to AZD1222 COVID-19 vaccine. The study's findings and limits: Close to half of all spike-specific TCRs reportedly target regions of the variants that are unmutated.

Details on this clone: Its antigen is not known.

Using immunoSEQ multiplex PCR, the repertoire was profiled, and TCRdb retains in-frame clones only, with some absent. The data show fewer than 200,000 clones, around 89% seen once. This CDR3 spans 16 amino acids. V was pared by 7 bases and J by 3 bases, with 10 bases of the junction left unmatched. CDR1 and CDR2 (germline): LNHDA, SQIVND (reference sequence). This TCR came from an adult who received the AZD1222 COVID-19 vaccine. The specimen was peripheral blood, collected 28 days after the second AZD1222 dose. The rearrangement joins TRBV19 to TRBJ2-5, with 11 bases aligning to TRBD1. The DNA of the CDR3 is TGTGCCAGTACCGTAAGGGCGGGACAGGGGGAAGAGACCCAGTACTTC. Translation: CASTVRAGQGEETQYF.